Listed below are T cell receptor beta chains from one sample, sequenced in a study of T cell changes during pregnancy in multiple sclerosis. Profiling relied on immunoSEQ multiplex PCR, and the TCRdb table lists in-frame clones only, not all of them. The sample records around 39,000 clones, 92% being singletons. The material was CD8+ T cells from peripheral blood mononuclear cells, obtained before pregnancy. These receptors originate from a female donor with multiple sclerosis, enrolled in a pregnancy study. The CDR3 runs from the conserved cysteine through the conserved F or W. The D gene is left open where the match is weak. The listing skips clone size in some rows; elsewhere it reads once, few, many or a size class.

size: medium-sized
V: TRBV6-5
D: NA
J: TRBJ2-7
DNA: TGTGCCAGCAGTAAGGGGGAGGGGGGCGAGCAGTACTTC
CDR3: CASSKGEGGEQYF

size: NA
V: TRBV6-4
D: TRBD2
J: TRBJ2-3
DNA: TGTGCCAGCAGTGAACGGGGGGGCACAGATACGCAGTATTTT
CDR3: CASSERGGTDTQYF

size: NA
V: TRBV9
D: TRBD1
J: TRBJ1-2
DNA: TGTGCCAGCAGCGTAGAAAACAGGGGAGATGGCTACACCTTC
CDR3: CASSVENRGDGYTF

size: NA
V: TRBV27
D: NA
J: TRBJ2-1
DNA: TGTGCCAGCAGTTTTTCTTGGGGGGAGATGCCTATGGAAGAGCAGTTCTTC
CDR3: CASSFSWGEMPMEEQFF

size: NA
V: TRBV7-9
D: TRBD1
J: TRBJ2-5
DNA: TGTGCCAGCAGCTTATGGGACAGGGGAGAGACCCAGTACTTC
CDR3: CASSLWDRGETQYF

size: few
V: TRBV7-9
D: TRBD1
J: TRBJ2-7
DNA: TGTGCCAGCAGCTCACAGGGGGTATTCCACGAGCAGTACTTC
CDR3: CASSSQGVFHEQYF

size: NA
V: TRBV11-2
D: NA
J: TRBJ1-1
DNA: TGTGCCAGCAGCTTAGCTGGGCCCGAAGCTTTCTTT
CDR3: CASSLAGPEAFF

size: NA
V: TRBV10-3
D: NA
J: TRBJ2-7
DNA: TGTGCCATCAGTGAGCAGTCTAGGGGTCGAATCACAGCGGGCGGGTCCTACGAGCAGTACTTC
CDR3: CAISEQSRGRITAGGSYEQYF

size: NA
V: TRBV27
D: NA
J: TRBJ1-2
DNA: TGTGCCAGCAGTCCGATCCGGGGGGGCCTAGGGGGTAACTATGGCTACACCTTC
CDR3: CASSPIRGGLGGNYGYTF

size: NA
V: TRBV6-1
D: NA
J: TRBJ1-6
DNA: TGTGCCAGCAGCGGGGGGGACGGGACAAATTCACCCCTCCACTTT
CDR3: CASSGGDGTNSPLHF

size: NA
V: TRBV6-1
D: NA
J: TRBJ2-1
DNA: TGTGCCAGCAGTGAAACGGGGAGCTCCTACAATGAGCAGTTCTTC
CDR3: CASSETGSSYNEQFF

size: NA
V: TRBV27
D: TRBD2
J: TRBJ2-1
DNA: TGTGCCAGCAGTCTAGCGGGAGGGAGGTATGAGCAGTTCTTC
CDR3: CASSLAGGRYEQFF

size: NA
V: TRBV5-1
D: TRBD2
J: TRBJ2-7
DNA: TGCGCCAGCAGCTTGGCCGGCGGGAGCGGGGCTACGGGGCAGTACTTC
CDR3: CASSLAGGSGATGQYF

size: NA
V: TRBV6-5
D: TRBD1
J: TRBJ2-2
DNA: TGTGCCACAGGAAGACAGGGGGATGACACCGGGGAGCTGTTTTTT
CDR3: CATGRQGDDTGELFF

size: NA
V: TRBV27
D: TRBD1
J: TRBJ2-7
DNA: TGTGCCAGCAGTTTGGGACAGGTCTACGAGCAGTACTTC
CDR3: CASSLGQVYEQYF

size: NA
V: TRBV28
D: TRBD1
J: TRBJ1-1
DNA: TGTGCCAGCAGCCCGAAGGGGGCCCAGAACACTGAAGCTTTCTTT
CDR3: CASSPKGAQNTEAFF

size: NA
V: TRBV4-1
D: TRBD1
J: TRBJ2-7
DNA: TGCGCCAGCAGCCCCGGACAGGGCCAAGTCTACGAGCAGTACTTC
CDR3: CASSPGQGQVYEQYF

size: NA
V: TRBV5-6
D: TRBD2
J: TRBJ2-7
DNA: TGTGCCAGCAGCCGTAGCGGGGGGCCAACCTACGAGCAGTACTTC
CDR3: CASSRSGGPTYEQYF

size: NA
V: TRBV4-1
D: NA
J: TRBJ2-3
DNA: TGCGCCAGCAGCCAATCACCGGGGGGCGCCGGAGATACGCAGTATTTT
CDR3: CASSQSPGGAGDTQYF

size: once
V: TRBV27
D: NA
J: TRBJ1-2
DNA: TGTGCCAGCAGTTTGGGGGCATCTAACTATGGCTACACCTTC
CDR3: CASSLGASNYGYTF

size: NA
V: TRBV10-3
D: TRBD1
J: TRBJ2-1
DNA: TGTGCCATCAGAACAGGACAGGACAATGAGCAGTTCTTC
CDR3: CAIRTGQDNEQFF

size: NA
V: TRBV5-1
D: TRBD2
J: TRBJ2-1
DNA: TGCGCCAGCAGGACCGAACTAGCGGGGTTTAAGAATGAGCAGTTCTTC
CDR3: CASRTELAGFKNEQFF

size: NA
V: TRBV2
D: TRBD1
J: TRBJ1-4
DNA: TGTGCCAGCAGTGTGGGGGCCGGGACAGGGGATGAAAAACTGTTTTTT
CDR3: CASSVGAGTGDEKLFF

size: NA
V: TRBV30
D: NA
J: TRBJ2-5
DNA: TGTGCCTGGAGCGGGGGAGAGACCCAGTACTTC
CDR3: CAWSGGETQYF

size: NA
V: TRBV27
D: NA
J: TRBJ2-7
DNA: TGTGCCAGCAGCCCTCCAGGCTACGAGCAGTACTTC
CDR3: CASSPPGYEQYF

size: once
V: TRBV27
D: TRBD1
J: TRBJ1-1
DNA: TGTGCCAGCACCGACGGGACAGGGGGAACTGAAGCTTTCTTT
CDR3: CASTDGTGGTEAFF

size: NA
V: TRBV6-5
D: NA
J: TRBJ1-1
DNA: TGTGCCAGCAGTTACAAAAGACAGACTGAAGCTTTCTTT
CDR3: CASSYKRQTEAFF

size: NA
V: TRBV10-3
D: NA
J: TRBJ2-1
DNA: TGTGCCATCGGTAGGACAAAACCCGGGACACCCTACAATGAGCAGTTCTTC
CDR3: CAIGRTKPGTPYNEQFF

size: NA
V: TRBV2
D: NA
J: TRBJ1-2
DNA: TGTGCCAGCAGTTACAGGGAAGGGGGTGGATACTATGGCTACACCTTC
CDR3: CASSYREGGGYYGYTF

size: NA
V: TRBV9
D: TRBD2
J: TRBJ2-1
DNA: TGTGCCAGCAGCGACCCCTACAGCGGGAGCTCCTACAATGAGCAGTTCTTC
CDR3: CASSDPYSGSSYNEQFF

size: NA
V: TRBV10-3
D: NA
J: TRBJ2-7
DNA: TGTGCCATCAGTGACGGTACCTACGAGCAGTACTTC
CDR3: CAISDGTYEQYF

size: NA
V: TRBV6-6
D: NA
J: TRBJ2-7
DNA: TGTGCCAGCAGTGGGGGCACGACCTACGAGCAGTACTTC
CDR3: CASSGGTTYEQYF

size: NA
V: TRBV27
D: TRBD1
J: TRBJ2-7
DNA: TGTGCCAGCAGTCCTTCGACAGGGGATAGCTCCTACGAGCAGTACTTC
CDR3: CASSPSTGDSSYEQYF

size: NA
V: TRBV6-4
D: NA
J: TRBJ2-1
DNA: TGTGCCAGCAGTGACTCTTTTAGCTCCTACAATGAGCAGTTCTTC
CDR3: CASSDSFSSYNEQFF

size: NA
V: TRBV5-1
D: TRBD2
J: TRBJ2-1
DNA: TGCGCCAGCTACGGAGCGGGGGGGCAGGGTGAGCAGTTCTTC
CDR3: CASYGAGGQGEQFF

size: NA
V: TRBV2
D: TRBD1
J: TRBJ1-1
DNA: TGTGCCAGCAGGGAAGACAGGGGCCAGCGCACTGAAGCTTTCTTT
CDR3: CASREDRGQRTEAFF

size: once
V: TRBV10-3
D: NA
J: TRBJ2-7
DNA: TGTGCCACACACGAGCTCCCTGACAGGCCTACTAAGAGGGGCGAGCAGTACTTC
CDR3: CATHELPDRPTKRGEQYF

size: NA
V: TRBV10-3
D: TRBD1
J: TRBJ2-1
DNA: TGTGCCACCTTAAGTCCGGACAGGACAAATGAGCAGTTCTTC
CDR3: CATLSPDRTNEQFF

size: NA
V: TRBV6-4
D: TRBD1
J: TRBJ1-1
DNA: TGTGCCAGCAGTTCCGAACAGGGGTTTGAAGCTTTCTTT
CDR3: CASSSEQGFEAFF

size: NA
V: TRBV9
D: TRBD1
J: TRBJ2-3
DNA: TGTGCCAGCAGCGCAGGGGACAGGGACACAGATACGCAGTATTTT
CDR3: CASSAGDRDTDTQYF

size: NA
V: TRBV7-6
D: NA
J: TRBJ1-5
DNA: TGTGCCAGCAGCCTTACAGAGAATCAGCCCCAGCATTTT
CDR3: CASSLTENQPQHF

size: NA
V: TRBV4-2
D: TRBD1
J: TRBJ1-1
DNA: TGTGCCAGCAGCCCAAGACAGGGTGGAAACACTGAAGCTTTCTTT
CDR3: CASSPRQGGNTEAFF

size: NA
V: TRBV30
D: NA
J: TRBJ1-2
DNA: TGTGCCTGGAGTGTCCCCGAGACAGGCGTTAATGGCTACACCTTC
CDR3: CAWSVPETGVNGYTF

size: once
V: TRBV9
D: NA
J: TRBJ2-1
DNA: TGTGCCAGCAGCGCCTGGACAGCCAGTGACAATGAGCAGTTCTTC
CDR3: CASSAWTASDNEQFF

size: NA
V: TRBV2
D: TRBD1
J: TRBJ2-3
DNA: TGTGCCAGCAGTGTCCTTAAGGGGGACAGGGGCCCCACAGATACGCAGTATTTT
CDR3: CASSVLKGDRGPTDTQYF